The clone carrying this T cell receptor beta chain turned up a few times. The antigen is not known. Deletions cut 2 bases from V and 1 base from J, with 5 bases between. The CDR3 is 13 amino acids. The V gene's germline CDR1 is KGHSY and CDR2 FQNENV. This specimen belongs to a study of neoadjuvant anti-PD-1 for oral cavity cancer. About the research overall: Around day 43, patients without progression received a fourth nivolumab dose before surgery.

As for time point: after neoadjuvant nivolumab, at surgical resection. Patients were newly diagnosed with stage II-IVA oral cavity squamous cell carcinoma without prior systemic or radiation treatment. Study-wide points: TCR analyses covered only a few patients per response group.

TCRdb's copy holds only in-frame clones and misses some; the assay was immunoSEQ multiplex PCR. The data contain roughly 20,000 clones, 40% to 55% of them singletons. This sequence joins TRBV16 and TRBJ1-1, with unresolved D. Material: tumor tissue, obtained after nivolumab (anti-PD-1) treatment. The source is a person between 40 and 85 years old with oral cavity squamous cell carcinoma. The CDR3 DNA reads as TGTGCCAGCAGCCAACAAGGGAACACTGAAGCTTTCTTT. This codes for CASSQQGNTEAFF.